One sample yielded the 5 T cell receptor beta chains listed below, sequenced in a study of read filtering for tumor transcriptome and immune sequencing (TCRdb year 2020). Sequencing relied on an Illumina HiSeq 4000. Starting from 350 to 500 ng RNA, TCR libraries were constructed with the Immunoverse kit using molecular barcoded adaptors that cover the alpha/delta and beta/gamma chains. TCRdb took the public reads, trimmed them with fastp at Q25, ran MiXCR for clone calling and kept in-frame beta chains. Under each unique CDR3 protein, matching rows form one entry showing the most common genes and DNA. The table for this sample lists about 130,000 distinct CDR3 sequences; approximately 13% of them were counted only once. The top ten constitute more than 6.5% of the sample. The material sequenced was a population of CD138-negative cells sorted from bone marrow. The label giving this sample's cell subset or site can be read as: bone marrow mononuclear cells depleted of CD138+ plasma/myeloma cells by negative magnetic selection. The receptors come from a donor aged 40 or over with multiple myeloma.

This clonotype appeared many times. The CDR3 sequence is CASSLNLEGELFF. CDR3 sequence (DNA): TGCGCCAGCAGCTTAAATTTGGAGGGGGAGCTGTTTTTT. This chain links TRBV5-1 with TRBJ2-2; no clear D gene. The V gene lost 2 bases and the J gene lost 8 bases, with 10 bases spanning the gap. The germline gives CDR1 SGHRS, CDR2 YFSETQ. The CDR3 has 13 residues.

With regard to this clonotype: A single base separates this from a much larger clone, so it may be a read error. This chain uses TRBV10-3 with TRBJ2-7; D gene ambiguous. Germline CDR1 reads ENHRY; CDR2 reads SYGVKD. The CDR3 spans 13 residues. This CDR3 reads CAISESAPRELYF. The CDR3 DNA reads TGTGCCATCAGTGAGTCGGCCCCCAGAGAGCTGTACTTC.

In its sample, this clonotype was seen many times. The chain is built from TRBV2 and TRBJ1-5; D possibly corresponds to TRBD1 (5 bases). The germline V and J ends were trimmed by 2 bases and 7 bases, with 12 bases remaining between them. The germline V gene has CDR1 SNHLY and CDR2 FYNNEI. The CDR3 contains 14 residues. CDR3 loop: CASSERRGRQPQHF. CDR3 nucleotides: TGTGCCAGCAGTGAACGGAGGGGTCGACAGCCCCAGCATTTT.

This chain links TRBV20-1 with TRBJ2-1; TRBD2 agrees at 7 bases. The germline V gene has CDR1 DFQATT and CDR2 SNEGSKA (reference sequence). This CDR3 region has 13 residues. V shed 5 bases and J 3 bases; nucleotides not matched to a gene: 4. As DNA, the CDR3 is TGCAGTGCTCCGGGAGGTGACTACAATGAGCAGTTCTTC. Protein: CSAPGGDYNEQFF.

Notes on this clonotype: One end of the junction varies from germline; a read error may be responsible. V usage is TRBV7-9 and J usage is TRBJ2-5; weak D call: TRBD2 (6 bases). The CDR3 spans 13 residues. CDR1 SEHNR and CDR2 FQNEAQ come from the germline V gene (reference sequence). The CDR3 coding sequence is TGTGCCAGCAGCTTAGCGGGCGGGGAGACCCTGTACTTC. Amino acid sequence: CASSLAGGETLYF. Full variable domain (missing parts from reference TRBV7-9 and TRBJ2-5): DTGVSQNPRHKITKRGQNVTFRCDPISEHNRLYWYRQTLGQGPEFLTYFQNEAQLEKSRLLSDRFSAERPKGSFSTLEIQRTEQGDSAMYLCASSLAGGETLYFGPGTRLLVL.